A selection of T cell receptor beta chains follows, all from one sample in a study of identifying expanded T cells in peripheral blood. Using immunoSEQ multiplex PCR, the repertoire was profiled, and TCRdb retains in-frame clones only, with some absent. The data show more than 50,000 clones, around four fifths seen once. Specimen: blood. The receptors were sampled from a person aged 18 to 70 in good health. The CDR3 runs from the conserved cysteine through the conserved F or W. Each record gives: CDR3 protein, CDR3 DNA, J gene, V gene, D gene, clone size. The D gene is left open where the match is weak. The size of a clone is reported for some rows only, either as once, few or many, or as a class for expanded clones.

CDR3: CASGPTRLAINTGELFF
DNA: TGTGCCAGCGGCCCAACCCGGCTAGCGATAAACACCGGGGAGCTGTTTTTT
J: TRBJ2-2
V: TRBV2
D: -
size: -

CDR3: CASGSAIKKETQYF
DNA: TGTGCCAGCGGCTCAGCGATTAAGAAGGAGACCCAGTACTTC
J: TRBJ2-5
V: TRBV7-9
D: -
size: -

CDR3: CASSSPGLAGGSSYNEQFF
DNA: TGTGCCAGCAGTTCTCCGGGACTAGCGGGAGGAAGCTCCTACAATGAGCAGTTCTTC
J: TRBJ2-1
V: TRBV7-2
D: TRBD2
size: -

CDR3: CASSHRAQGGIEQFF
DNA: TGTGCCAGCAGCCACCGAGCCCAAGGGGGAATAGAGCAGTTCTTC
J: TRBJ2-1
V: TRBV14
D: -
size: -

CDR3: CASSLGVSPLHF
DNA: TGTGCCAGCAGCTTAGGGGTTTCACCCCTCCACTTT
J: TRBJ1-6
V: TRBV7-9
D: -
size: few

CDR3: CASSQGQGEDTQYF
DNA: TGCGCCAGCAGCCAGGGACAGGGGGAAGATACGCAGTATTTT
J: TRBJ2-3
V: TRBV5-1
D: TRBD1
size: -

CDR3: CASARDTGEAFF
DNA: TGTGCCAGCGCCAGAGACACGGGTGAAGCTTTCTTT
J: TRBJ1-1
V: TRBV6-1
D: -
size: -

CDR3: CASLSGQGNEQFF
DNA: TGTGCCAGCCTCTCGGGACAGGGGAATGAGCAGTTCTTC
J: TRBJ2-1
V: TRBV2
D: TRBD1
size: -

CDR3: CASSAPEGGQSLHEQFF
DNA: TGTGCCAGCAGCGCACCTGAGGGGGGACAGTCGTTGCATGAGCAGTTCTTC
J: TRBJ2-1
V: TRBV9
D: -
size: few

CDR3: CATFPDSKSDAIYF
DNA: TGCGCCACGTTTCCGGACAGCAAGTCGGACGCCATATATTTT
J: TRBJ1-3
V: TRBV10-2
D: -
size: -

CDR3: CASSRGAANTEAFF
DNA: TGTGCCAGCAGTCGGGGGGCAGCGAACACTGAAGCTTTCTTT
J: TRBJ1-1
V: TRBV5-5
D: -
size: -

CDR3: CASSAGLAGRLDTQYF
DNA: TGTGCCAGCAGCGCCGGACTAGCGGGGAGACTAGATACGCAGTATTTT
J: TRBJ2-3
V: TRBV2
D: TRBD2
size: -

CDR3: CASSGALLRAGYEQYF
DNA: TGTGCCAGCAGTGGGGCCCTTTTGAGGGCGGGCTACGAGCAGTACTTC
J: TRBJ2-7
V: TRBV2
D: -
size: -

CDR3: CASSPATGFTGELFF
DNA: TGTGCCAGCAGTCCCGCGACAGGGTTCACCGGGGAGCTGTTTTTT
J: TRBJ2-2
V: TRBV25-1
D: TRBD1
size: few

CDR3: CASSGGAASNQPQHF
DNA: TGTGCCAGCAGTGGGGGGGCAGCCAGCAATCAGCCCCAGCATTTT
J: TRBJ1-5
V: TRBV6-1
D: -
size: few

CDR3: CASSLLGGKNQPQHF
DNA: TGTGCCAGCAGCTTGTTAGGGGGAAAAAATCAGCCCCAGCATTTT
J: TRBJ1-5
V: TRBV5-4
D: -
size: -

CDR3: CASSLGRAETQYF
DNA: TGCGCCAGCAGCTTGGGCAGGGCGGAGACCCAGTACTTC
J: TRBJ2-5
V: TRBV5-1
D: -
size: -

CDR3: CASSLYWTSDPRTDTQYF
DNA: TGCGCCAGCAGCTTGTATTGGACTAGCGACCCTCGCACAGATACGCAGTATTTT
J: TRBJ2-3
V: TRBV5-1
D: TRBD2
size: -

CDR3: CASSKPGLSNQPQHF
DNA: TGTGCCAGCAGCAAACCGGGCCTGAGCAATCAGCCCCAGCATTTT
J: TRBJ1-5
V: TRBV21-1
D: -
size: -

CDR3: CASSQGQGTNTGELFF
DNA: TGTGCCAGCTCACAGGGACAGGGGACGAACACCGGGGAGCTGTTTTTT
J: TRBJ2-2
V: TRBV18
D: TRBD1
size: -

CDR3: CASSLPRISGRSGEQYF
DNA: TGTGCCAGCAGCTTGCCGCGTATTAGCGGGAGGTCGGGCGAGCAGTACTTC
J: TRBJ2-7
V: TRBV5-6
D: TRBD2
size: -

CDR3: CASSTRGGRDTQYF
DNA: TGTGCCAGCAGCACCCGGGGGGGCCGTGATACGCAGTATTTT
J: TRBJ2-3
V: TRBV7-9
D: TRBD2
size: -

CDR3: CASSPLFSPKAGGYQETQYF
DNA: TGTGCCAGCAGTCCCCTATTCTCACCAAAAGCGGGAGGGTACCAAGAGACCCAGTACTTC
J: TRBJ2-5
V: TRBV27
D: TRBD2
size: -

CDR3: CSAGTGTEAFF
DNA: TGCAGTGCTGGGACAGGGACTGAAGCTTTCTTT
J: TRBJ1-1
V: TRBV20-1
D: TRBD1
size: once

CDR3: CAWNFVSLYGYTF
DNA: TGTGCCTGGAATTTCGTGTCGCTCTATGGCTACACCTTC
J: TRBJ1-2
V: TRBV30
D: -
size: -

CDR3: CAPRKRGETQYF
DNA: TGTGCACCCCGAAAGCGGGGAGAGACCCAGTACTTC
J: TRBJ2-5
V: TRBV12-2
D: -
size: -

CDR3: CASSLHGTGGREQYF
DNA: TGCGCCAGCAGCCTACACGGGACAGGGGGTAGGGAGCAGTACTTC
J: TRBJ2-7
V: TRBV4-1
D: TRBD1
size: -

CDR3: CSVHDQGANEAFF
DNA: TGCAGCGTACACGACCAGGGGGCTAATGAAGCTTTCTTT
J: TRBJ1-1
V: TRBV29-1
D: TRBD1
size: -

CDR3: CASSAGVFMDEQFF
DNA: TGTGCCAGCAGCGCAGGAGTCTTCATGGATGAGCAGTTCTTC
J: TRBJ2-1
V: TRBV9
D: -
size: -

CDR3: CSVQASYEQYF
DNA: TGCAGCGTTCAGGCTTCCTACGAGCAGTACTTC
J: TRBJ2-7
V: TRBV29-1
D: -
size: few

CDR3: CATRGGKNIQYF
DNA: TGTGCCACCCGGGGGGGCAAAAACATTCAGTACTTC
J: TRBJ2-4
V: TRBV2
D: TRBD2
size: -

CDR3: CASSRDSKETQYF
DNA: TGTGCCAGCAGCCGGGACAGTAAAGAGACCCAGTACTTC
J: TRBJ2-5
V: TRBV7-9
D: TRBD1
size: -

CDR3: CASSLSGSGTGELFF
DNA: TGTGCCAGCAGCCTTAGCGGGAGCGGCACCGGGGAGCTGTTTTTT
J: TRBJ2-2
V: TRBV5-4
D: TRBD2
size: -

CDR3: CATSREAGSYNEQFF
DNA: TGTGCCACCAGCAGAGAGGCGGGATCCTACAATGAGCAGTTCTTC
J: TRBJ2-1
V: TRBV15
D: -
size: -

CDR3: CASSAMAGDAGEQFF
DNA: TGTGCCAGCAGTGCGATGGCGGGAGACGCGGGTGAGCAGTTCTTC
J: TRBJ2-1
V: TRBV6-1
D: TRBD2
size: -

CDR3: CAWGVANYGYTF
DNA: TGTGCCTGGGGAGTAGCTAACTATGGCTACACCTTC
J: TRBJ1-2
V: TRBV30
D: -
size: -

CDR3: CASSVGTGGNEKLFF
DNA: TGTGCCAGTAGTGTAGGGACAGGGGGAAATGAAAAACTGTTTTTT
J: TRBJ1-4
V: TRBV19
D: TRBD1
size: -

CDR3: CASSSSGAAMNTEAFF
DNA: TGCGCCAGCAGCTCGTCGGGGGCGGCGATGAACACTGAAGCTTTCTTT
J: TRBJ1-1
V: TRBV5-1
D: -
size: once

CDR3: CASSQQRTASYEQYF
DNA: TGCGCCAGCAGCCAACAAAGGACAGCGTCCTACGAGCAGTACTTC
J: TRBJ2-7
V: TRBV5-4
D: -
size: few

CDR3: CASSLGLAGAGEQFF
DNA: TGTGCCAGCAGCTTAGGACTAGCGGGGGCCGGTGAGCAGTTCTTC
J: TRBJ2-1
V: TRBV7-8
D: TRBD2
size: -

CDR3: CASSLGQNTEAFF
DNA: TGTGCCAGCAGCCTCGGACAGAACACTGAAGCTTTCTTT
J: TRBJ1-1
V: TRBV7-3
D: -
size: once

CDR3: CASGSLQTGNNEQFF
DNA: TGTGCTAGTGGCAGCCTCCAAACGGGGAACAATGAGCAGTTCTTC
J: TRBJ2-1
V: TRBV12-5
D: -
size: -

CDR3: CASSFSGRMGVPNQETQYF
DNA: TGTGCCAGCAGCTTTTCGGGTCGAATGGGAGTCCCAAACCAAGAGACCCAGTACTTC
J: TRBJ2-5
V: TRBV7-9
D: -
size: -

CDR3: CASSYGTGSDGYTF
DNA: TGTGCCAGCAGTTACGGAACAGGGTCGGATGGCTACACCTTC
J: TRBJ1-2
V: TRBV6-5
D: -
size: -

CDR3: CASSLDSDRVPPGYTF
DNA: TGTGCCAGCAGCTTAGATAGTGACAGGGTACCGCCTGGCTACACCTTC
J: TRBJ1-2
V: TRBV11-3
D: TRBD1
size: -

CDR3: CASSYDSNYGYTF
DNA: TGTGCCAGCAGCTATGACAGTAACTATGGCTACACCTTC
J: TRBJ1-2
V: TRBV7-2
D: -
size: -

CDR3: CASSFGTGFRGGNTEAFF
DNA: TGTGCCAGCAGCTTCGGGACCGGGTTTCGAGGGGGGAACACTGAAGCTTTCTTT
J: TRBJ1-1
V: TRBV11-2
D: -
size: -

CDR3: CASSFSGGSSETQYF
DNA: TGTGCCAGCAGCTTTAGCGGGGGGAGCTCTGAGACCCAGTACTTC
J: TRBJ2-5
V: TRBV7-9
D: TRBD2
size: -

CDR3: CASSVEADPLVGQFF
DNA: TGTGCCAGCAGCGTAGAAGCGGACCCGCTAGTCGGGCAGTTCTTC
J: TRBJ2-1
V: TRBV9
D: -
size: -

CDR3: CASSDRGLAKNIQYF
DNA: TGTGCCAGCAGTGACAGGGGGTTAGCCAAAAACATTCAGTACTTC
J: TRBJ2-4
V: TRBV6-1
D: TRBD1
size: -

CDR3: CASSLQGPSNSGYTF
DNA: TGTGCCAGCAGCTTACAGGGACCCTCAAACTCTGGCTACACCTTC
J: TRBJ1-2
V: TRBV5-6
D: -
size: -

CDR3: CASSRTGAEETQYF
DNA: TGTGCCAGCAGCCGAACAGGGGCGGAGGAGACCCAGTACTTC
J: TRBJ2-5
V: TRBV14
D: TRBD1
size: -

CDR3: CASSPSKGYGYTF
DNA: TGTGCCAGCAGCCCTAGTAAGGGGTATGGCTACACCTTC
J: TRBJ1-2
V: TRBV5-8
D: -
size: -

CDR3: CASSFADTNTEAFF
DNA: TGTGCCAGCAGTTTTGCCGACACGAACACTGAAGCTTTCTTT
J: TRBJ1-1
V: TRBV28
D: -
size: few

CDR3: CASSARAVGTEAFF
DNA: TGTGCCAGCAGTGCGCGGGCAGTAGGAACTGAAGCTTTCTTT
J: TRBJ1-1
V: TRBV2
D: -
size: -

CDR3: CASSLIAGGTGEQYF
DNA: TGCGCCAGCAGCTTAATAGCGGGAGGAACGGGCGAGCAGTACTTC
J: TRBJ2-7
V: TRBV5-1
D: TRBD2
size: -